This TCR beta chain comes out of a study of OX40 agonist ivuxolimab in advanced cancers. Assay used: immunoSEQ multiplex PCR; TCRdb lists only in-frame clones, some missing. The sample consists of over 50,000 clones, around 85% of them appearing once. V shed 6 bases and J shed 9 bases, with 9 bases lying between them. The germline gives CDR1 KGHSH, CDR2 LQKENI. The CDR3 is made up of 11 amino acids. The sample consisted of CD4+ or CD8+ T cells sorted from blood, taken in a trial of the OX40 agonist ivuxolimab. This chain links TRBV18 with TRBJ2-1, with a possible D match to TRBD2 (6 bases). This receptor was obtained from an adult with an advanced solid tumor such as melanoma, head and neck, liver or kidney cancer. The CDR3 coding sequence is TGTGCCAGCTCGCCGGAGGGTGAGCAGTTCTTC. Encoded protein: CASSPEGEQFF. The whole variable domain, filled in from reference TRBV18 and TRBJ2-1, reads NAGVMQNPRHLVRRRGQEARLRCSPMKGHSHVYWYRQLPEEGLKFMVYLQKENIIDESGMPKERFSAEFPKEGPSILRIQQVVRGDSAAYFCASSPEGEQFFGPGTRLTVL.